The 20 T cell receptor beta chains below were found in one sample sequenced in a study of cytomegalovirus exposure and HLA in healthy donors. The assay was immunoSEQ multiplex PCR, and TCRdb's table has in-frame clones only and misses some. The sample has 65,000 to 95,000 clones; about 95% are singletons. Sequencing was carried out using PBMCs. The receptors stem from a man aged 18-30 years in good health and CMV-seronegative.

This clone appeared a single time. V gene TRBV7-9 combines with J gene TRBJ2-5; tentatively, D is TRBD1 (6 bases). The CDR3 totals 14 residues. Germline V gene lookup returns CDR1 SEHNR and CDR2 FQNEAQ (reference sequence). Trimming removed 7 bases at V and 5 bases at J, with 17 bases between. CDR3 residues: CASTPSRGVETQYF. CDR3 coding DNA: TGTGCCAGCACCCCCAGCAGGGGCGTGGAGACCCAGTACTTC. The whole variable domain, remainder taken from reference TRBV7-9 and TRBJ2-5, is DTGVSQNPRHKITKRGQNVTFRCDPISEHNRLYWYRQTLGQGPEFLTYFQNEAQLEKSRLLSDRFSAERPKGSFSTLEIQRTEQGDSAMYLCASTPSRGVETQYFGPGTRLLVL.

The rearrangement uses TRBV6-1 and TRBJ2-7; a weak D match, TRBD2 (7 bases). V was pared by 4 bases and J by 6 bases, with 13 bases between. This CDR3 has 13 residues. CDR1 and CDR2 from the germline V gene are MNHNS and SASEGT. CDR3 sequence: CASSAGGGGEQYF. The CDR3 bases are TGTGCCAGCAGTGCCGGAGGGGGGGGCGAGCAGTACTTC.

V gene TRBV9 combines with J gene TRBJ2-2, with a possible D match to TRBD1 (5 bases). V lost 0 bases and J 6 bases, leaving 15 bases between the germline ends. The CDR3 runs 16 residues. The germline CDR1 and CDR2 sequences are SGDLS and YYNGEE. CDR3 region: CASSVVAGPVAGELFF. In DNA form, the CDR3 reads TGTGCCAGCAGCGTAGTGGCAGGGCCCGTCGCCGGGGAGCTGTTTTTT. The whole variable domain, filled in from reference TRBV9 and TRBJ2-2, reads DSGVTQTPKHLITATGQRVTLRCSPRSGDLSVYWYQQSLDQGLQFLIQYYNGEERAKGNILERFSAQQFPDLHSELNLSSLELGDSALYFCASSVVAGPVAGELFFGEGSRLTVL.

V usage is TRBV6-6 and J usage is TRBJ2-1; tentatively, D is TRBD2 (6 bases). The CDR3 has 14 residues. The germline V gene encodes CDR1 MNHNY and CDR2 SVGAGI (reference sequence). The V gene lost 5 bases and the J gene lost 8 bases, with 16 bases spanning the gap. The CDR3 is CASSPLGGKDEQFF. CDR3 DNA sequence: TGTGCCAGCAGTCCACTGGGGGGAAAGGATGAGCAGTTCTTC.

The chain has TRBV18 and TRBJ2-7; a possible D gene is TRBD1 (5 bases). The length of the CDR3 is 16 residues. Between the trimmed V and J ends, which lost 0 bases and 2 bases, there was a span of 14 bases. CDR1 and CDR2 (germline): KGHSH, LQKENI. The CDR3 nucleotides read TGTGCCAGCTCACCACCGCACAGTCAGGGCGCCTACGAGCAGTACTTC. Translating gives CASSPPHSQGAYEQYF.

The chain has TRBV7-3 and TRBJ2-3; a weak D match, TRBD1 (6 bases). The V gene lost 3 bases and the J gene lost 0 bases, with 10 bases spanning the gap. CDR3 length equals 15 residues. CDR1 and CDR2 from the germline V gene are SGHTA and FQGTGA. The CDR3 DNA is TGTGCCAGCAGCTTGGACAGCATTAGCACAGATACGCAGTATTTT. Protein: CASSLDSISTDTQYF.

The rearrangement joins TRBV5-1 to TRBJ1-1; D not resolved. Germline V CDR1 and CDR2: SGHRS, YFSETQ. With 2 bases removed from V and 6 bases from J, the gap between germline ends came to 14 bases. The CDR3 covers 14 residues. The CDR3 DNA follows: TGCGCCAGCAGCTTAGAGGGCTCTGTAGCTGAAGCTTTCTTT. The encoded protein is CASSLEGSVAEAFF. Combining the CDR3 with reference TRBV5-1 and TRBJ1-1 gives the whole variable domain KAGVTQTPRYLIKTRGQQVTLSCSPISGHRSVSWYQQTPGQGLQFLFEYFSETQRNKGNFPGRFSGRQFSNSRSEMNVSTLELGDSALYLCASSLEGSVAEAFFGQGTRLTVV.

This clone was detected only once. The chain recombines TRBV7-9 with TRBJ2-7; TRBD1 agrees at 7 bases. The J segment lost 3 bases and the V segment lost 5 bases, leaving 13 bases of the junction unmatched. CDR1 and CDR2 from the germline V gene are SEHNR and FQNEAQ (reference sequence). There are 16 residues in the CDR3. In nucleotides, the CDR3 is TGTGCCAGCAGCCCTACCACCGGGACAGACAGCTACGAGCAGTACTTC. Protein: CASSPTTGTDSYEQYF.

As concerns this clone: In this CDR3 the conserved last residue, phenylalanine or tryptophan, is missing, so a read error is likely. The rearrangement joins TRBV27 to TRBJ1-2; 8 bases are a match to TRBD1. Per germline, CDR1 MNHEY and CDR2 SMNVEV (reference sequence). The CDR3 has 16 residues. V lost 4 bases to trimming and J lost 6 bases; unmatched junction nucleotides: 13. The CDR3 coding sequence is TGTGCCAGCAGTTGGAGCCCTCCAGGGGGCGTTAATGGCTACACCCTC. It encodes CASSWSPPGGVNGYTL.

This clone appeared once. The CDR3 DNA sequence: TGTGCCAGCAGCCGCCCGGGGTTCAACGAGCAGTTCTTC. This codes for CASSRPGFNEQFF. The V call is TRBV7-3, the J call TRBJ2-1; weak D call: TRBD2 (5 bases). The germline CDR1 and CDR2 sequences are SGHTA and FQGTGA. CDR3 length: 13 amino acids. Trimming left V 5 bases short and J 10 bases short, with 15 bases between.

In regard to this clone: The junction does not match germline at one end; this may be a read error. This chain uses TRBV7-2 with TRBJ1-2, with 9 bases that match TRBD1. Germline V gives CDR1 SGHTA, CDR2 FQGNSA. The CDR3 is 12 amino acids. CDR3 residues: CASSSRDRATKF. The CDR3 DNA reads as TGTGCCAGCAGCTCCCGGGACAGGGCCACTAAGTTC.

The chain joins TRBV4-1 to TRBJ2-7; tentatively, D is TRBD1 (6 bases). V dropped 5 bases and J dropped 0 bases, with 17 bases sitting between them. This CDR3 is 16 amino acids long. Germline-derived CDR1 and CDR2 are MGHRA and YSYEKL. The CDR3 DNA sequence: TGCGCCAGCAGCTACTTACTACAGGGAAGCTCCTACGAGCAGTACTTC. It translates to CASSYLLQGSSYEQYF.

This clone is a singleton in its sample. The chain recombines TRBV15 with TRBJ2-7; TRBD1 aligns across 7 bases. The CDR3 contains 16 residues. J was trimmed by 0 bases and V by 0 bases; bases with no gene match: 5. Germline V gives CDR1 LNHNV, CDR2 YYDKDF (reference sequence). The CDR3 loop reads CATSREGGFSSYEQYF. CDR3 sequence (DNA): TGTGCCACCAGCAGAGAAGGGGGCTTCAGCTCCTACGAGCAGTACTTC.

The chain joins TRBV5-6 to TRBJ2-1; 7 nucleotides align to TRBD1. The V segment lost 7 bases and the J segment 9 bases; nucleotides outside the gene matches: 10. This CDR3 region has 13 residues. Germline CDR1 SGHDT, CDR2 YYEEEE. The DNA for the CDR3 is TGTGCCAGCTCATACCGCAGGGGGATTGAGCAGTTCTTC. Its translation is CASSYRRGIEQFF.

The table lists this clone with a count of one. The CDR3 coding sequence is TGTGCCAGCCCCGAATCAGGTACAGGCAAAAATCAAGAGACCCAGTACTTC. It specifies CASPESGTGKNQETQYF. V is TRBV2 and J is TRBJ2-5; TRBD1 is a possible D gene (5 bases). CDR1 is SNHLY, CDR2 FYNNEI, per germline. This CDR3 contains 17 residues. V dropped 8 bases and J dropped 2 bases, with 24 bases sitting between them.

The V call is TRBV2, the J call TRBJ1-1; D possibly corresponds to TRBD1 (6 bases). The CDR3 is made up of 15 amino acids. V lost 5 bases and J lost 2, with 15 bases in between. Germline CDR1 reads SNHLY; CDR2 reads FYNNEI. The DNA for the CDR3 is TGTGCCAGCAGTCATACCGGGACAACTAACACTGAAGCTTTCTTT. Translated, it gives CASSHTGTTNTEAFF.

The rearrangement uses TRBV30 and TRBJ2-3; no reliable D call. CDR1 GTSNPN and CDR2 SVGIG come from the germline V gene (reference sequence). V was trimmed by 0 bases and J by 8 bases, leaving 9 bases between them. This CDR3 has 12 residues. In DNA, the CDR3 is TGTGCCTGGAGTGTAGTCTCCGGTACGCAGTATTTT. This gives the protein CAWSVVSGTQYF.

CDR3 sequence (DNA): TGTGCCAGCAGCTTAGGGTCCTCCTCAGGCGAGCAGTACTTC. Its protein is CASSLGSSSGEQYF. The chain carries TRBV11-2 and TRBJ2-7; D call uncertain. This CDR3 comprises 14 residues. CDR1 is SGHAT and CDR2 is FQNNGV in the germline V gene. Trimming left V 1 base short and J 6 bases short, with 13 bases between.

The V gene is TRBV4-2, the J gene TRBJ1-1; unclear D gene. Trimming cost V 1 base and J 1 base, with 7 bases left between them. The germline gives CDR1 LGHNA, CDR2 YNFKEQ. CDR3 length: 14 amino acids. Here the CDR3 reads CASSQGYRNTEAFF. CDR3 sequence (DNA): TGTGCCAGCAGCCAAGGTTATAGGAACACTGAAGCTTTCTTT.

The V call is TRBV9, the J call TRBJ1-3; tentative D call: TRBD1 (6 bases). V lost 3 bases and J 2 bases, leaving 9 bases between the germline ends. The CDR3 has 14 amino acids. Germline values: CDR1 SGDLS, CDR2 YYNGEE. The DNA for the CDR3 is TGTGCCAGCAGCGGAGGGGGACCTGGAAACACCATATATTTT. This codes for CASSGGGPGNTIYF.